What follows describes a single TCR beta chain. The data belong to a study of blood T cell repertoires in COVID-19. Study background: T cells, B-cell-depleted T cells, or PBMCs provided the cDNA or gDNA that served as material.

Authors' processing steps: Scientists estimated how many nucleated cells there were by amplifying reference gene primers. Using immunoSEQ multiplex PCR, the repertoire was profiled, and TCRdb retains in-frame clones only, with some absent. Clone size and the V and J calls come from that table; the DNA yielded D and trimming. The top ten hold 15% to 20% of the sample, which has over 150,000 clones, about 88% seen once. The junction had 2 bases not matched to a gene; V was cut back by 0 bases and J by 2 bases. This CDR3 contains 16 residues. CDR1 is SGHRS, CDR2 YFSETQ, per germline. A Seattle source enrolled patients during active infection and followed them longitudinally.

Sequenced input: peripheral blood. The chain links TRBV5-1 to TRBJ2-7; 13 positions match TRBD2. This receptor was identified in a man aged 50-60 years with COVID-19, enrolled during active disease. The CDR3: CASSLAGLAGAYEQYF. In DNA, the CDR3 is TGCGCCAGCAGCTTGGCCGGACTAGCGGGAGCCTACGAGCAGTACTTC.